This TCR beta chain was profiled in a study of blood T cell repertoires in COVID-19. Turning to the study itself: Acute and convalescent COVID-19 samples came from the United States, Italy and Spain.

Everyone who took part was 18 to 89 years old, and they came from some 23 US areas. Cohort 3 donors counted as recovered after two negative PCRs, clearance, or resolved symptoms. Per the study methods: Scientists estimated how many nucleated cells there were by amplifying reference gene primers. Profiling relied on immunoSEQ multiplex PCR, and the TCRdb table lists in-frame clones only, not all of them. The V and J calls and clone size were taken over from that table, and D and trimming were inferred from the DNA. The sample holds around 190,000 clones; less than 85% are singletons and the top ten take roughly 3.2%. CDR3 length: 13 residues. The junction had 6 bases not matched to a gene; V was cut back by 6 bases and J by 4 bases. Germline CDR1 and CDR2: SGDLS and YYNGEE.

The TCR was taken from a woman aged 25-40 years who had recovered from COVID-19. The source material was PBMCs or T cells enriched from blood (not recorded which). This chain uses TRBV9 with TRBJ1-1; 7 bases align to TRBD1. The CDR3 region has the DNA TGTGCCAGCACCCAGGGGGTTCTCACTGAAGCTTTCTTT. Its protein is CASTQGVLTEAFF.